The 18 T cell receptor beta chains presented below share a single source sample, sequenced in a study of blood T cell repertoires in COVID-19. Generated by immunoSEQ multiplex PCR, the TCRdb table keeps only in-frame clones and is missing some. The repertoire holds around 500,000 clones, with roughly 90% as singletons. The sequenced material came from PBMCs or T cells enriched from blood (not recorded which). The receptors were sampled from a woman aged 40 to 55 who had recovered from COVID-19.

The chain joins TRBV19 to TRBJ2-5, with D uncertain. The CDR3 sequence is 13 residues long. CDR1 LNHDA and CDR2 SQIVND come from the germline V gene (reference sequence). The V gene lost 2 bases and the J gene lost 4 bases, with 8 bases spanning the gap. The CDR3: CASSIRGRETQYF. In nucleotides, the CDR3 is TGTGCCAGTAGTATACGAGGAAGAGAGACCCAGTACTTC.

The V and J genes are TRBV24-1 and TRBJ2-3; possible D gene TRBD1, 5 bases. V lost 5 bases and J 0 bases, leaving 14 bases between the germline ends. The CDR3 extends over 16 amino acids. Germline CDR1 reads KGHDR; CDR2 reads SFDVKD. The CDR3 spells CATSAYQGTSTDTQYF. CDR3 DNA: TGTGCCACCAGTGCCTACCAGGGAACTAGCACAGATACGCAGTATTTT.

The gene calls are TRBV4-1 and TRBJ2-7, with TRBD1 identical over 8 bases. Germline lookup yields CDR1 MGHRA and CDR2 YSYEKL. The CDR3 is 16 amino acids. V lost 1 base and J lost 3; bases outside the gene matches: 8. The CDR3 DNA reads as TGCGCCAGCAGCCAAGTCCGGGACAGGCCATTCTACGAGCAGTACTTC. This codes for CASSQVRDRPFYEQYF.

The chain joins TRBV6-5 to TRBJ2-7; 7 bases map to TRBD2. The CDR3 sequence is 14 residues long. The trim removed 6 bases at V and 2 bases at J, leaving 7 bases unmatched. CDR1 and CDR2 from the germline V gene are MNHEY and SVGAGI. In nucleotides, the CDR3 is TGTGCCAGCAGCATTAGCGGGCCAGCCTACGAGCAGTACTTC. This codes for CASSISGPAYEQYF.

The chain carries TRBV6-6 and TRBJ2-6; TRBD2 matches at 16 bases. This CDR3 is built from 18 residues. The V segment lost 5 bases and the J segment 4 bases; nucleotides outside the gene matches: 5. Germline lookup yields CDR1 MNHNY and CDR2 SVGAGI (reference sequence). This CDR3 is CASSPGLAGGRGANVLTF. In nucleotides, the CDR3 is TGTGCCAGCAGTCCGGGACTAGCGGGAGGGAGAGGGGCCAACGTCCTGACTTTC.

The CDR3 DNA is TGTGCCAGCTCACCAAATTATGCGTCAACCTACGAGCAGTACTTC. Its protein is CASSPNYASTYEQYF. The chain is built from TRBV18 and TRBJ2-7; no clear D. The ends were cut back, 2 bases at V and 2 bases at J, with 13 bases in the middle. CDR1 KGHSH and CDR2 LQKENI come from the germline V gene. This CDR3 contains 15 residues.

The chain links TRBV5-3 to TRBJ1-1, with D maybe TRBD1 (5 bases). TRBV5-3 is an open reading frame whose function is uncertain. The CDR3 extends over 14 amino acids. V gave up 2 bases and J gave up 5 bases, with 13 bases separating them. The CDR3 DNA reads as TGTGCCAGAAGCTTAAATACAGGAGCTACTGAAGCTTTCTTT. Amino acids: CARSLNTGATEAFF.

The rearrangement links TRBV24-1 to TRBJ2-3; 8 positions agree with TRBD2. The CDR3 has 17 amino acids. V was clipped by 0 bases and J by 5 bases; unmatched bases: 9. The V gene's germline CDR1 is KGHDR and CDR2 SFDVKD. DNA of the CDR3: TGTGCCACCAGTGATTTGTCCAGCGGGAGAGGTCTAGATACGCAGTATTTT. Amino acid sequence: CATSDLSSGRGLDTQYF.

The rearrangement links TRBV5-1 to TRBJ2-7; TRBD2 is a possible D gene (6 bases). V lost 3 bases, J lost 2 bases, and 9 bases lay in between. The germline gives CDR1 SGHRS, CDR2 YFSETQ. CDR3 length equals 13 residues. The CDR3, as DNA: TGCGCCAGCAGCTCCGGGAGCACCTACGAGCAGTACTTC. Translation: CASSSGSTYEQYF.

The J gene is TRBJ2-7, the V gene TRBV6-1; D unclear. The V end lost 4 bases, the J end lost 3 bases, and 19 bases lay between the germline ends. CDR1 is MNHNS and CDR2 is SASEGT in the germline V gene. The CDR3 has 16 residues. The DNA for the CDR3 is TGTGCCAGCAGTGCCCCGCCGAGAGCGACCGGCTACGAGCAGTACTTC. This encodes CASSAPPRATGYEQYF.

CDR3 residues: CASTPGQGPSYGYTF. In DNA form, the CDR3 reads TGTGCCAGCACCCCGGGACAGGGGCCGAGCTATGGCTACACCTTC. This rearrangement joins TRBV2 to TRBJ1-2; 10 positions match TRBD1. After removal of 7 bases from V and 4 bases from J, the junction contained 9 bases not matched to a gene. The length of the CDR3 is 15 residues. The V gene's germline CDR1 is SNHLY and CDR2 FYNNEI.

This chain connects TRBV4-2 to TRBJ2-7; 9 nucleotides line up with TRBD1. The CDR3 length is 15 residues. The J segment lost 4 bases and the V segment lost 5 bases, leaving 9 bases of the junction unmatched. The germline V gene encodes CDR1 LGHNA and CDR2 YNFKEQ. CDR3: CASSESTGGRYEQYF. CDR3 coding DNA: TGTGCCAGCAGCGAGTCGACAGGGGGGAGGTACGAGCAGTACTTC.

This chain joins TRBV5-1 and TRBJ2-3, with a possible D match to TRBD2 (5 bases). Germline V gene sequence: CDR1 SGHRS, CDR2 YFSETQ. Trimming cost V 2 bases and J 5 bases, with 18 bases left between them. This CDR3 is 16 amino acids long. The CDR3 nucleotides are TGCGCCAGCAGCTTTCCACTTAGAGGGCCAGGAGATACGCAGTATTTT. Its protein is CASSFPLRGPGDTQYF.

This clone has only one observation. The rearrangement links TRBV5-4 to TRBJ2-1; 12 bases agree with TRBD2. The CDR3 loop spans 16 amino acids. The trim removed 4 bases at V and 6 bases at J, leaving 8 bases unmatched. The V gene's germline CDR1 is SGHNT and CDR2 YYREEE (reference sequence). DNA of the CDR3: TGTGCCAGCAGCCCCGCACTAGCGGGAGGAGCCAATGAGCAGTTCTTC. It encodes CASSPALAGGANEQFF.

This sequence joins TRBV6-5 and TRBJ1-1, with D possibly matching TRBD1 (6 bases). The CDR3 extends over 11 amino acids. Germline CDR1 is MNHEY and CDR2 is SVGAGI. Trimming took off 6 bases at V and 7 bases at J, with 9 bases between the two ends. CDR3 nucleotide sequence: TGTGCCAGCAGGGACAGTTATGAAGCTTTCTTT. Protein product: CASRDSYEAFF.

This chain connects TRBV6-5 to TRBJ2-7; D possibly corresponds to TRBD2 (5 bases). The germline V gene has CDR1 MNHEY and CDR2 SVGAGI. V was pared by 7 bases and J by 3 bases, with 16 bases between. CDR3 length: 14 residues. CDR3 DNA sequence: TGTGCCAGCACCAGAGGGCGGAACAACTACGAGCAGTACTTC. Its protein is CASTRGRNNYEQYF.

The V call is TRBV6-2 or TRBV6-3, the J call TRBJ1-4; D possibly corresponds to TRBD1 (5 bases). V was clipped by 3 bases and J by 0 bases, with 11 bases between them. From germline, CDR1 is MNHEY and CDR2 SVGEGT. This CDR3 is built from 16 residues. CDR3 nucleotide sequence: TGTGCCAGCAGTTATGATCGACAGACAACTAATGAAAAACTGTTTTTT. This gives the protein CASSYDRQTTNEKLFF.

The rearrangement links TRBV19 to TRBJ2-2; a possible D gene is TRBD2 (6 bases). CDR3 length equals 15 residues. The germline V gene has CDR1 LNHDA and CDR2 SQIVND (reference sequence). The V end was cut by 1 base, the J end by 8 bases, with 14 bases between. The CDR3 is CASSIVGSGRGELFF. The DNA of the CDR3 is TGTGCCAGTAGTATAGTTGGTAGCGGAAGGGGGGAGCTGTTTTTT. The full variable domain, completed using reference TRBV19 and TRBJ2-2, is DGGITQSPKYLFRKEGQNVTLSCEQNLNHDAMYWYRQDPGQGLRLIYYSQIVNDFQKGDIAEGYSVSREKKESFPLTVTSAQKNPTAFYLCASSIVGSGRGELFFGEGSRLTVL.